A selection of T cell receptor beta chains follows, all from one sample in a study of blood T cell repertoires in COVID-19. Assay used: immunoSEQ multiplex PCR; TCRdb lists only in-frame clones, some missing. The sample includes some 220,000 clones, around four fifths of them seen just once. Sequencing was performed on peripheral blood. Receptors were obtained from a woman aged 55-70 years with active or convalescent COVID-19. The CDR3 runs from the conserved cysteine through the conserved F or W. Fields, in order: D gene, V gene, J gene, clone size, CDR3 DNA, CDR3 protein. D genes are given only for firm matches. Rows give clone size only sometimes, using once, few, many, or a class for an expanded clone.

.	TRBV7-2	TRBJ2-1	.	TGTGCCAGCAGCTTAGGGCCATACAATGAGCAGTTCTTC	CASSLGPYNEQFF
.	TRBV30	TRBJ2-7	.	TGTGCCTGGAGTGCTCAGGGCTACGAGCAGTACTTC	CAWSAQGYEQYF
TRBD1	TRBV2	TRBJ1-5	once	TGTGCCATCCAACAGGGGAGCAATCAGCCCCAGCATTTT	CAIQQGSNQPQHF
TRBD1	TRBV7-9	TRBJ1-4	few	TGTGCCAGCAGCACAGGGGAGGAGGATGAAAAACTGTTTTTT	CASSTGEEDEKLFF
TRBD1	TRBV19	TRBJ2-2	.	TGTGCCAGTAGGATCAGGGACAGGGACACCGGGGAGCTGTTTTTT	CASRIRDRDTGELFF
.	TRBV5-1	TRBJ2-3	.	TGCGCCAGCAGCTTGGACAGCCCGACAGATACGCAGTATTTT	CASSLDSPTDTQYF
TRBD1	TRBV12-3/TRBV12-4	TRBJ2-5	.	TGTGCCAGCAGCACGGGACAGAAAGAGACCCAGTACTTC	CASSTGQKETQYF
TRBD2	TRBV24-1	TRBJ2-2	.	TGTGCCACCTTGTCGGCGGGGGGGACGGAGCTGTTTTTT	CATLSAGGTELFF
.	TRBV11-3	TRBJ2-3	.	TGTGCCAGCAGCTTACTAGCGCTCACAGATACGCAGTATTTT	CASSLLALTDTQYF
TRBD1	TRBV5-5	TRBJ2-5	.	TGTGCCAGCAGCACCGGACAGGGTCAAGAGACCCAGTACTTC	CASSTGQGQETQYF
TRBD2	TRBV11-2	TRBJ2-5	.	TGTGCCAGCAGCTTCGAGGGACTAGCGGGAGGAGAGACCCAGTACTTC	CASSFEGLAGGETQYF
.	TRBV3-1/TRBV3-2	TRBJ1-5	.	TGTGCCAGCAGCCAAGATCCCGGGAATCAGCCCCAGCATTTT	CASSQDPGNQPQHF
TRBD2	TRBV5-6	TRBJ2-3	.	TGTGCCAGCAGCCGAACTAGCGGGGGGGCGGATACGCAGTATTTT	CASSRTSGGADTQYF
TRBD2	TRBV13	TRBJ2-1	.	TGTGCCAGCAGTTACGAGCGACTAGCGGGCAATGAGCAGTTCTTC	CASSYERLAGNEQFF
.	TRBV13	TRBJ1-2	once	TGTGCCAGCAGCCCCGACAACCCCGTCTATGGCTACACCTTC	CASSPDNPVYGYTF
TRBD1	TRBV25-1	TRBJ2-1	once	TGTGCCAGCAGTAGGACAGGGTGGTATGAGCAGTTCTTC	CASSRTGWYEQFF
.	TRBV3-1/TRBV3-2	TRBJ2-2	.	TGTGCCAGCAGCCAAGCCCACGGGGGGCCAACGCGTGGCGTCGGGGAGCTGTTTTTT	CASSQAHGGPTRGVGELFF
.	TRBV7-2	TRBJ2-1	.	TGTGCCAGCAGCCAGGGGAGCTCCTACAATGAGCAGTTCTTC	CASSQGSSYNEQFF
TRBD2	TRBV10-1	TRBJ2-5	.	TGCGCCAGCAGCGTTAGACTAGCGGGGGGTCAAGAGACCCAGTACTTC	CASSVRLAGGQETQYF
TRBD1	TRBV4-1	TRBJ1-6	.	TGCGCCAGCAGCCGCGCACAGGGGGCGTCCTATAATTCACCCCTCCACTTT	CASSRAQGASYNSPLHF
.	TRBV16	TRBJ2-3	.	TGTGCCAGCAGTCGCATCCTCTCGGGGGATACGCAGTATTTT	CASSRILSGDTQYF
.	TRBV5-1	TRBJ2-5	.	TGCGCCAGCAGCTTGGAGCTTTTCGGGGGGACCCAGTACTTC	CASSLELFGGTQYF
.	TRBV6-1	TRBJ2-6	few	TGTGCCAGCAGTGAATCAGGTGTCTCCGGGGCCAACGTCCTGACTTTC	CASSESGVSGANVLTF
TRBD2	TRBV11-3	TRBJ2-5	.	TGTGCCAGCAGCTCCAGGGACTACCGGGAGACCCAGTACTTC	CASSSRDYRETQYF
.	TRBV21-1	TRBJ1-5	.	TGTGCCAGCAGTTACACGGGACAGGGCCCTTATAGCAATCAGCCCCAGCATTTT	CASSYTGQGPYSNQPQHF
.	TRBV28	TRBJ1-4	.	TGTGCCAGCAGTTCTTCTGGGAGGCTAGTTGAAAAACTGTTTTTT	CASSSSGRLVEKLFF
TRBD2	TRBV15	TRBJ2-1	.	TGTGCCACCAGCAGAGATTTCGGCGGGAGTAGGAATGAGCAGTTCTTC	CATSRDFGGSRNEQFF
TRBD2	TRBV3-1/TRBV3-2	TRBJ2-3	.	TGTGCCAGCAGGCTCACGGGGGGGCGCACAGATACGCAGTATTTT	CASRLTGGRTDTQYF
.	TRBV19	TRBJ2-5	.	TGTGCCAGTAGTCCGGGGTCTTCCCAAGAGACCCAGTACTTC	CASSPGSSQETQYF
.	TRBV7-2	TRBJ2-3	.	TGTGCCAGCAGCTTAACGGCTAGTCCAACAGATACGCAGTATTTT	CASSLTASPTDTQYF
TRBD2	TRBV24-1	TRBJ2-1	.	TGTGCCACCAGTGATCCGAGGACTAGCGGGAGGGATGAGCAGTTCTTC	CATSDPRTSGRDEQFF
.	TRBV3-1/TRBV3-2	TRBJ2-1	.	TGTGCCAGCAGCCTCATGGCCGACTACAATGAGCAGTTCTTC	CASSLMADYNEQFF
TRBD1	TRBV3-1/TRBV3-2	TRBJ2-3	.	TGTGCCAGCAGCCAACTCCCGGACAGGGGTACGCAGTATTTT	CASSQLPDRGTQYF
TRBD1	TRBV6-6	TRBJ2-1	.	TGTGCCAGCAGTCTACGGGCTTCGACAGGGGGCTCCTACAATGAGCAGTTCTTC	CASSLRASTGGSYNEQFF
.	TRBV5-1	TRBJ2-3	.	TGCGCCAGCAGCACCGCCTCCCTAATCCCCACAGATACGCAGTATTTT	CASSTASLIPTDTQYF
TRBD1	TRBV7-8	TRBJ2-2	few	TGTGCCAGCAGCTTAGCGGCCATACAGGGGGCTTACTTCGGGGAGCTGTTTTTT	CASSLAAIQGAYFGELFF
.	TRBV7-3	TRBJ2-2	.	TGTGCCAGCAGCTTATACCCACGGACCGGGGAGCTGTTTTTT	CASSLYPRTGELFF
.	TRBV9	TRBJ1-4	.	TGTGCCAGCAGCCCCGGGACAACTAATGAAAAACTGTTTTTT	CASSPGTTNEKLFF
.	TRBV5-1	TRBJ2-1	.	TGCGCCAGCAGCTTGAGGCGGGGCTCCTACAATGAGCAGTTCTTC	CASSLRRGSYNEQFF
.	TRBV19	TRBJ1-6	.	TGTGCCAGTAGTATATCTGGCGGGAACCGGGTCGGCTATAATTCACCCCTCCACTTT	CASSISGGNRVGYNSPLHF
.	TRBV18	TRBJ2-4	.	TGTGCCAGCTCACCTTTGCCCAGTGGAGTAGCCAAAAACATTCAGTACTTC	CASSPLPSGVAKNIQYF
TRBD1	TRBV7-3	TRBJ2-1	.	TGTGCCAGCAGCCCCGAGACAGGGTACTACAATGAGCAGTTCTTC	CASSPETGYYNEQFF
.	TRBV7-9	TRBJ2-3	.	TGTGCCAGCAGCTCTTCCACAGATACGCAGTATTTT	CASSSSTDTQYF